Sequencing of this T cell receptor (beta chain) was carried out in a study of blood T cell repertoires in COVID-19. Across the study: Acute and convalescent COVID-19 specimens originated in the United States, Italy and Spain. PBMCs, B-cell-depleted T cells, or T cells provided the cDNA or gDNA that made up the material.

The germline CDR1 and CDR2 sequences are SGHTS and YDEGEE. The CDR3 consists of 15 residues. The V gene lost 3 bases and the J gene lost 5 bases, with 15 bases spanning the gap. The authors' processing: Reference gene primer amplification gave estimated nucleated cell counts. Using immunoSEQ multiplex PCR, the repertoire was profiled, and TCRdb retains in-frame clones only, with some absent. V, J and clone size reflect that table, while D and trimming were determined from the DNA. The sample gives approximately 180,000 clones, approximately 90% of which show up once; approximately 21% is in the top ten.

The chain employs TRBV5-8 and TRBJ2-1; TRBD2 is a possible D gene (6 bases). Sequencing was carried out using peripheral blood. The sequence was collected from a man aged 55 to 69 with active or convalescent COVID-19. CDR3 sequence: CASSWGTGVNNEQFF. The CDR3 DNA is TGTGCCAGCAGCTGGGGCACGGGGGTAAACAATGAGCAGTTCTTC.